This T cell receptor (beta chain) was found in a study of T cells in Graves' hyperthyroidism and ophthalmopathy. This clonotype was seen many times. The investigators amplified TCR beta CDR3 regions from RNA transcripts. HTBI primers were the set used in a first-round RT-PCR of the TCR CDR3. TCRdb re-derived calls from the multiplex PCR reads in MiXCR, one entry per CDR3 protein. Counted here are roughly 160,000 distinct CDR3 sequences, 9.4% occurring once; the ten biggest clones make up around 20%. Trimming shortened V by 4 bases and J by 1 base, and 19 bases separated the two germline ends. CDR3 length: 17 amino acids. Germline assignment: CDR1 MGHRA and CDR2 YSYEKL.

The TCR originated in a woman between 18 and 30 years old with Graves' hyperthyroidism that later progressed to Graves' ophthalmopathy. Specimen: blood. V usage is TRBV4-1 and J usage is TRBJ1-1, with D tentatively TRBD1 (5 bases). CDR3 protein: CASSPLTGERPNTEAFF. CDR3 DNA sequence: TGCGCCAGCAGCCCCCTCACGGGGGAAAGACCGAACACTGAAGCTTTCTTT.